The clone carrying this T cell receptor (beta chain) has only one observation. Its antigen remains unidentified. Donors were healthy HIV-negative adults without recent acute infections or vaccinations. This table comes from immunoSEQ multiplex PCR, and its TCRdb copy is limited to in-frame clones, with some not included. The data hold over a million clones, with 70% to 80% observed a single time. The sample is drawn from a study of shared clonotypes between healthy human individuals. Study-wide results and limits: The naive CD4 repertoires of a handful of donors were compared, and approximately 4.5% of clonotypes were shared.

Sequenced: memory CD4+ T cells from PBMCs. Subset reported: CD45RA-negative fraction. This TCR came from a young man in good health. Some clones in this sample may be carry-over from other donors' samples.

CDR3 residues: CAISHGEDRAGYGYTF. Written as DNA, the CDR3 is TGTGCCATCTCCCATGGCGAGGACAGGGCGGGCTATGGCTACACCTTC. The V gene is TRBV10-3, the J gene TRBJ1-2, with TRBD1 matching 8 bases. Germline trimming cut 8 bases from V and 4 bases from J; bases unmatched to any gene: 15. Germline V gene data show CDR1 as ENHRY and CDR2 as SYGVKD. The CDR3 runs to 16 residues.